The 30 T cell receptor beta chains reported below all come from one sample, sequenced in a study of cytomegalovirus exposure and HLA in healthy donors (dated by TCRdb to 2015 to 2018). Library preparation used the immunoSEQ multiplex PCR assay. For the multiplex PCR, a mixture combining 60 forward primers for TCR Vbeta segments and 13 reverse primers for TCR Jbeta segments was used. Imported from immuneACCESS, the table was reduced by TCRdb to in-frame sequences with V and J called. These copies leave out some clones; in studies compared against another copy, an unresolved V gene accounts for under half, and the cause of the remainder is not known. This sample lists 150,000 to 200,000 clones; around three quarters were detected once. Clones ranked in the top ten supply roughly 2.1% of the sample. The sequencing input was PBMCs. The receptors were sampled from a woman aged 30 to 39 in good health and CMV-seropositive.

The chain couples TRBV4-3 to TRBJ1-1; D not resolved. Germline V gene lookup returns CDR1 LGHNA and CDR2 YSLEER. The length of the CDR3 is 13 residues. V gave up 1 base and J gave up 6 bases, with 9 bases separating them. The CDR3 here is CASSQAGWAEAFF. CDR3 coding DNA: TGCGCCAGCAGCCAAGCGGGTTGGGCTGAAGCTTTCTTT.

The chain is built from TRBV19 and TRBJ2-2; possible D gene TRBD1, 5 bases. Germline assignment: CDR1 LNHDA and CDR2 SQIVND (reference sequence). V lost 8 bases, J lost 5 bases, and 6 bases lay in between. The CDR3 runs to 11 residues. DNA of the CDR3: TGTGCCAGTCAGGGAACCGGGGAGCTGTTTTTT. The encoded protein is CASQGTGELFF.

The table lists this clone with a few counts. The rearrangement uses TRBV7-2 and TRBJ2-1, with 14 bases aligning to TRBD2. J gave up 9 bases and V 2 bases, and 9 bases lay outside the gene matches. The CDR3 consists of 17 residues. Germline V gene lookup returns CDR1 SGHTA and CDR2 FQGNSA. Here the CDR3 DNA reads TGTGCCAGCAGCTTACTCCGACTAGCGGGAGGGCTAAGTGAGCAGTTCTTC. This codes for CASSLLRLAGGLSEQFF.

The chain couples TRBV7-2 to TRBJ2-1, with 12 bases matching TRBD2. The CDR3 is 16 amino acids. Trimming cost V 2 bases and J 4 bases; bases outside gene matches: 3. Germline lookup yields CDR1 SGHTA and CDR2 FQGNSA. As DNA, the CDR3 is TGTGCCAGCAGCTTAAGTGGACTAGCGGGATACAATGAGCAGTTCTTC. It specifies CASSLSGLAGYNEQFF.

This clone was counted between two and nine times. The CDR3 coding sequence is TGCAGCGTTTTAACAGGGGGCACCGGGGAGCTGTTTTTT. Translating gives CSVLTGGTGELFF. The chain combines TRBV29-1 with TRBJ2-2, with TRBD1 matching 8 bases. Germline-derived CDR1 and CDR2 are SQVTM and ANQGSEA. The ends lost 5 bases at V and 4 bases at J; junction bases unmatched: 3. This CDR3 has 13 residues.

The gene calls are TRBV6-5 and TRBJ2-3, with a weak D call TRBD1 (6 bases). Germline CDR1 reads MNHEY; CDR2 reads SVGAGI. The V end was cut by 6 bases, the J end by 4 bases, with 14 bases between. This CDR3 contains 14 residues. The CDR3 region has the DNA TGTGCCAGCAGCTACCAGGGGAGAGCAGATACGCAGTATTTT. Its translation is CASSYQGRADTQYF.

The chain employs TRBV27 and TRBJ1-5; D might be TRBD1 (6 bases). The germline V gene encodes CDR1 MNHEY and CDR2 SMNVEV (reference sequence). Trimming cost V 7 bases and J 7 bases, with 32 bases left between them. CDR3 length: 19 residues. CDR3 sequence (DNA): TGTGCCAGCACTAAAATAAGAATTCCGGGACACCAAACCAGCCAGCCCCAGCATTTT. As protein: CASTKIRIPGHQTSQPQHF.

The chain couples TRBV6-5 to TRBJ1-2, with TRBD1 as a possible D gene (6 bases). Germline V gene sequence: CDR1 MNHEY, CDR2 SVGAGI. The CDR3 is 14 residues long. V gave up 5 bases and J gave up 8 bases, with 18 bases separating them. The CDR3 region is CASSARGQPRGYTF. The CDR3 nucleotides are TGTGCCAGCAGTGCCCGTGGACAGCCCCGGGGCTACACCTTC.

This chain uses TRBV5-8 with TRBJ1-1; D gene ambiguous. With 0 bases removed from V and 8 bases from J, the gap between germline ends came to 14 bases. CDR1 and CDR2 from the germline V gene are SGHTS and YDEGEE. The CDR3 totals 14 residues. This chain's CDR3 is CASSLVWAEREAFF. In DNA form, the CDR3 reads TGTGCCAGCAGCTTGGTTTGGGCAGAACGAGAAGCTTTCTTT.

The J gene is TRBJ1-4, the V gene TRBV2, with D hard to call. This CDR3 has 13 residues. Germline loops: CDR1 SNHLY, CDR2 FYNNEI. V gave up 7 bases and J gave up 5 bases, with 11 bases separating them. The CDR3 here is CASTDGRNEKLFF. CDR3 sequence (DNA): TGTGCCAGCACAGATGGGAGGAATGAAAAACTGTTTTTT.

The chain joins TRBV5-1 to TRBJ2-3; TRBD2 aligns across 10 bases. This CDR3 is built from 19 residues. CDR1 is SGHRS and CDR2 is YFSETQ in the germline V gene. Trimming removed 0 bases from V and 0 bases from J; junction bases left unmatched: 10. CDR3 protein: CASSLVPSGGRISTDTQYF. The CDR3 bases are TGCGCCAGCAGCTTGGTGCCTAGCGGGGGCCGCATTAGCACAGATACGCAGTATTTT.

The chain links TRBV20-1 to TRBJ1-2, with D tentatively TRBD1 (5 bases). The V end lost 3 bases, the J end lost 8 bases, and 10 bases lay between the germline ends. From germline, CDR1 is DFQATT and CDR2 SNEGSKA (reference sequence). The CDR3 spans 11 residues. DNA of the CDR3: TGCAGTGCTAGTGGCGGGGCAGGCTACACCTTC. Translating gives CSASGGAGYTF.

The chain recombines TRBV19 with TRBJ2-2, with TRBD2 matching 7 bases. J was trimmed by 1 base and V by 6 bases; bases with no gene match: 11. Germline CDR1 and CDR2: LNHDA and SQIVND (reference sequence). The CDR3 runs 17 residues. The CDR3 is CASRAPGVAGNTGELFF. In DNA, the CDR3 is TGTGCCAGTAGAGCCCCCGGGGTAGCGGGGAACACCGGGGAGCTGTTTTTT.

The chain links TRBV28 to TRBJ2-1; TRBD1 matches at 7 bases. V trimming: 9 bases; J trimming: 8 bases; junction bases outside the gene matches: 7. The CDR3 has 12 amino acids. Germline V gene data show CDR1 as MDHEN and CDR2 as SYDVKM. The CDR3 sequence: CASGNRGDEQFF. The CDR3 DNA reads TGTGCCAGTGGAAACAGGGGAGATGAGCAGTTCTTC. Full variable domain (missing parts from reference TRBV28 and TRBJ2-1): DVKVTQSSRYLVKRTGEKVFLECVQDMDHENMFWYRQDPGLGLRLIYFSYDVKMKEKGDIPEGYSVSREKKERFSLILESASTNQTSMYLCASGNRGDEQFFGPGTRLTVL.

The genes are TRBV25-1 and TRBJ2-5, with D unresolved. V was cut by 3 bases and J by 2 bases, with 10 bases left in between. Germline lookup yields CDR1 MGHDK and CDR2 SYGVNS. The CDR3 is 14 residues long. CDR3 nucleotide sequence: TGTGCCAGCAGTGACCCTCGTCCTCAAGAGACCCAGTACTTC. Translated, it gives CASSDPRPQETQYF.

This clone has a handful of counts. The chain links TRBV10-2 to TRBJ1-5; D is ambiguous. The CDR3 runs to 13 residues. CDR1 is WSHSY and CDR2 is SAAADI in the germline V gene. V lost 5 bases to trimming and J lost 2 bases, with 7 bases between them. CDR3 sequence: CASSQVGNQPQHF. CDR3 bases: TGCGCCAGCAGTCAGGTCGGCAATCAGCCCCAGCATTTT.

The chain joins TRBV10-3 to TRBJ1-2; D not resolved. CDR1 and CDR2 from the germline V gene are ENHRY and SYGVKD. V was pared by 1 base and J by 2 bases, with 11 bases between. This CDR3 has 15 residues. The CDR3 bases are TGTGCCATCAGTGAGTTTTCGGGGTCGAACTATGGCTACACCTTC. It codes for CAISEFSGSNYGYTF.

The rearrangement links TRBV2 to TRBJ2-1; 8 nucleotides align to TRBD1. The CDR3 runs 13 residues. Germline values: CDR1 SNHLY, CDR2 FYNNEI. V lost 3 bases to trimming and J lost 7 bases; unmatched junction nucleotides: 2. CDR3 region: CASSDWTGNEQFF. The CDR3 DNA reads TGTGCCAGCAGTGACTGGACAGGGAATGAGCAGTTCTTC.

The J gene is TRBJ1-6, the V gene TRBV27; D ambiguous. CDR1 is MNHEY, CDR2 SMNVEV, per germline (reference sequence). V lost 3 bases and J lost 0, with 24 bases in between. The CDR3 runs 21 residues. The CDR3, as DNA: TGTGCCAGCAGTTTTTCCTCCCCTCGTTGGACGGGAAACTCCTATAATTCACCCCTCCACTTT. This translates into CASSFSSPRWTGNSYNSPLHF.

The genes are TRBV18 and TRBJ2-7; a possible D gene is TRBD1 (5 bases). V was clipped by 0 bases and J by 7 bases, with 16 bases between them. Germline V gene sequence: CDR1 KGHSH, CDR2 LQKENI. This CDR3 has 15 amino acids. The CDR3 DNA follows: TGTGCCAGCTCACCACCTTCTGACAGCCAGGGTGAGCAGTACTTC. Translating it yields CASSPPSDSQGEQYF.

The rearrangement links TRBV19 to TRBJ2-2; 7 bases fit TRBD1. Looked up from germline, CDR1 is LNHDA and CDR2 is SQIVND (reference sequence). The CDR3 has 15 amino acids. The trim removed 7 bases at V and 3 bases at J, leaving 8 bases unmatched. The CDR3 is CASNPRDSHTGELFF. CDR3 DNA sequence: TGTGCCAGTAACCCCCGGGACAGCCACACCGGGGAGCTGTTTTTT.

The genes are TRBV5-5 and TRBJ2-1; possible D gene TRBD2, 7 bases. The CDR3 length is 14 residues. From germline, CDR1 is SGHKS and CDR2 YYEKEE (reference sequence). The V end lost 2 bases, the J end lost 7 bases, and 13 bases lay between the germline ends. The CDR3, as DNA: TGTGCCAGCAGCTTTATCGGGGGGCCGAATGAGCAGTTCTTC. It translates to CASSFIGGPNEQFF.

The chain employs TRBV19 and TRBJ1-4; D is unresolved. Per germline, CDR1 LNHDA and CDR2 SQIVND (reference sequence). V lost 3 bases and J 5 bases, leaving 10 bases between the germline ends. This CDR3 is 14 amino acids long. The CDR3 DNA sequence: TGTGCCAGTAGTATCAGGCAGTGGAATGAAAAACTGTTTTTT. This sequence encodes CASSIRQWNEKLFF.

This chain uses TRBV30 with TRBJ2-7; TRBD1 is a possible D gene (6 bases). The V gene lost 5 bases and the J gene lost 2 bases, with 16 bases spanning the gap. CDR3 length equals 14 residues. The germline V gene encodes CDR1 GTSNPN and CDR2 SVGIG (reference sequence). The CDR3 region has the DNA TGTGCCTGGGGTACAGGGAGCTCAACCTACGAGCAGTACTTC. It translates to CAWGTGSSTYEQYF.

Of note for this clone: The CDR3 does not end in the conserved phenylalanine or tryptophan, so this is likely a read error. This chain connects TRBV5-1 to TRBJ2-7; 10 nucleotides match TRBD1. Trimming at V came to 3 bases and at J to 1 base, leaving 4 bases not matched to a gene. The CDR3 totals 15 residues. The germline gives CDR1 SGHRS, CDR2 YFSETQ. The CDR3 protein is CASSSRDRGSYEQYL. The CDR3 region has the DNA TGCGCCAGCAGCTCCCGGGACAGGGGATCCTACGAGCAGTACCTC.

This chain joins TRBV5-4 and TRBJ2-1; TRBD2 matches 8 bases. CDR1 is SGHNT and CDR2 is YYREEE in the germline V gene (reference sequence). The CDR3 length is 15 residues. The J segment lost 2 bases and the V segment lost 4 bases, leaving 5 bases of the junction unmatched. The CDR3 sequence: CASSNGGGAYNEQFF. CDR3 bases: TGTGCCAGCAGCAACGGGGGGGGCGCCTACAATGAGCAGTTCTTC. Full variable domain (missing parts from reference TRBV5-4 and TRBJ2-1): ETGVTQSPTHLIKTRGQQVTLRCSSQSGHNTVSWYQQALGQGPQFIFQYYREEENGRGNFPPRFSGLQFPNYSSELNVNALELDDSALYLCASSNGGGAYNEQFFGPGTRLTVL.

The chain uses TRBV30 and TRBJ1-1; the D is unclear. The CDR3 extends over 14 amino acids. Trimming stripped 2 bases from V and 0 bases from J, with 10 bases between. Germline V lookup: CDR1 GTSNPN, CDR2 SVGIG (reference sequence). The CDR3 coding sequence is TGTGCCTGGAGTAAAGCTGCAATGAACACTGAAGCTTTCTTT. Translated, it gives CAWSKAAMNTEAFF.

The rearrangement links TRBV9 to TRBJ2-2; no definite D call. Per the germline V gene, CDR1 is SGDLS and CDR2 is YYNGEE. V was cut by 4 bases and J by 0 bases, with 10 bases left in between. The CDR3 runs to 15 residues. The DNA for the CDR3 is TGTGCCAGCAGCCCATCTCTAGCGAACACCGGGGAGCTGTTTTTT. Its translation is CASSPSLANTGELFF.

This chain connects TRBV7-8 to TRBJ2-7; TRBD1 matches 7 bases. Germline CDR1 is SGHVS and CDR2 is FQNEAQ. There are 15 residues in the CDR3. With V trimmed by 0 bases and J by 6 bases, 8 bases remained unmatched. The CDR3 sequence: CASSLAWTGWGEQYF. In DNA, the CDR3 is TGTGCCAGCAGCTTAGCCTGGACAGGATGGGGCGAGCAGTACTTC. The whole variable domain, remainder taken from reference TRBV7-8 and TRBJ2-7, is GAGVSQSPRYKVAKRGQDVALRCDPISGHVSLFWYQQALGQGPEFLTYFQNEAQLDKSGLPSDRFFAERPEGSVSTLKIQRTQQEDSAVYLCASSLAWTGWGEQYFGPGTRLTVT.

The gene calls are TRBV5-6 and TRBJ2-5; D may be TRBD1 (6 bases). The J call is doubtful: the DNA matches TRBJ2-7 better. The CDR3 length is 13 residues. CDR1 is SGHDT and CDR2 is YYEEEE in the germline V gene. CDR3 DNA: TGTGCCAGCAGCACAGGGTTGCTCTACGAGCAGTACTTC. This gives the protein CASSTGLLYEQYF.